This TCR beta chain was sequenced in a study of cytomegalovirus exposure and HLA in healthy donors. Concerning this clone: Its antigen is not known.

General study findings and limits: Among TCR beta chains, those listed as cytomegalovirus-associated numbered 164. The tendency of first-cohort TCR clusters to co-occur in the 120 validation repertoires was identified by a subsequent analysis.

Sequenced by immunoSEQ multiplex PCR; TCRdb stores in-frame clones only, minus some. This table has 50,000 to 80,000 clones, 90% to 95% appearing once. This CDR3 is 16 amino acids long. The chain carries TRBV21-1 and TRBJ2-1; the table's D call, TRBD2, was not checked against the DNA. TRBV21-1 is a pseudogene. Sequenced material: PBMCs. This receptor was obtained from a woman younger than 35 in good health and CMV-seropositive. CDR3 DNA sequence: TGTGCCAGCAGCAAATTAGCGGGAGGGCCGCGGGATGAGCAGTTCTTC. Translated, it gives CASSKLAGGPRDEQFF.